Presented here are 8 T cell receptor beta chains from one specimen sequenced in a study of T cells and Merkel cell carcinoma outcomes. TCRdb's table, derived via immunoSEQ multiplex PCR, lists solely in-frame clones and lacks some. The profile shows approximately 10,000 clones, over 95% of them singletons. Material for sequencing was tumor tissue from Merkel cell carcinoma. The receptors originated from a human donor with Merkel cell carcinoma.

The chain links TRBV29-1 to TRBJ2-1, with D possibly TRBD1 on 6 matching bases. The germline V and J ends were trimmed by 1 base and 10 bases, with 11 bases remaining between them. Per the germline V gene, CDR1 is SQVTM and CDR2 is ANQGSEA. The length of the CDR3 is 12 residues. CDR3 nucleotide sequence: TGCAGCGTTGAAGCACAGGGAAGGGAGCAGTTCTTC. This translates into CSVEAQGREQFF.

The V and J genes are TRBV18 and TRBJ2-7; TRBD1 might be the D (7 bases). The CDR3 loop spans 15 amino acids. V lost 4 bases and J lost 0, with 13 bases in between. From germline, CDR1 is KGHSH and CDR2 LQKENI. CDR3 nucleotides: TGTGCCAGCTCACGCGGGACAGATAGCTCCTACGAGCAGTACTTC. Translated: CASSRGTDSSYEQYF.

By frequency in the sample, this clone is medium-sized. The rearrangement uses TRBV2 and TRBJ1-4; D not certain. This CDR3 has 15 amino acids. Trimming stripped 3 bases from V and 3 bases from J, with 11 bases between. From germline, CDR1 is SNHLY and CDR2 FYNNEI. For the CDR3, the DNA is TGTGCCAGCAGTGAGGGAGACTCCCCTAATGAAAAACTGTTTTTT. The encoded protein is CASSEGDSPNEKLFF.

The CDR3 is CASGLPGEKLFF. The CDR3 nucleotides read TGTGCTAGTGGTTTGCCGGGAGAAAAACTGTTTTTT. The rearrangement links TRBV12-5 to TRBJ1-4, with D uncertain. The V end was cut by 2 bases, the J end by 8 bases, with 6 bases between. The CDR3 runs to 12 residues. From germline, CDR1 is LGHNT and CDR2 FRNRAP.

This chain connects TRBV30 to TRBJ2-2; either TRBD1 or TRBD2 may fit D (5 bases each). CDR1 is GTSNPN, CDR2 SVGIG, per germline (reference sequence). The CDR3 consists of 14 residues. Trimming pared 4 bases from V and 4 bases from J, leaving 13 bases between. The CDR3 loop is CAWNPGRATGELFF. DNA for the CDR3: TGTGCCTGGAACCCGGGGCGAGCCACCGGGGAGCTGTTTTTT.

In this sample, this clone turned up once. V gene TRBV19 combines with J gene TRBJ2-3; TRBD2 matches at 12 bases. Germline assignment: CDR1 LNHDA and CDR2 SQIVND (reference sequence). Trimming took 5 bases from V and 3 from J; bases not matched to a gene: 9. The CDR3 length is 17 residues. CDR3 residues: CASSPGLAGYGTDTQYF. Written as DNA, the CDR3 is TGTGCCAGTAGTCCAGGACTAGCGGGATACGGAACAGATACGCAGTATTTT.

V gene TRBV5-1 combines with J gene TRBJ2-7; D possibly corresponds to TRBD2 (6 bases). Trimming took off 5 bases at V and 1 base at J, with 13 bases between the two ends. CDR3 length equals 14 residues. Germline CDR1 and CDR2: SGHRS and YFSETQ. This CDR3 is CASRGGANSYEQYF. Written as DNA, the CDR3 is TGCGCCAGCAGGGGCGGGGCGAATTCCTACGAGCAGTACTTC.

The rearrangement joins TRBV5-1 to TRBJ2-2; possible D gene TRBD1, 5 bases. Germline CDR1 is SGHRS and CDR2 is YFSETQ. CDR3 size: 14 residues. Trimming removed 7 bases from V and 1 base from J, with 11 bases in between. CDR3 amino acids: CASERQKNTGELFF. DNA of the CDR3: TGCGCCAGCGAGAGACAGAAGAACACCGGGGAGCTGTTTTTT.